This TCR beta chain was profiled in a study of blood T cell repertoires in COVID-19. Study details: Italy, Spain and the United States were the sources of the convalescent and acute COVID-19 samples. T cells, B-cell-depleted T cells, or PBMCs supplied cDNA or gDNA.

The CDR3 is made up of 12 amino acids. The J segment lost 3 bases and the V segment lost 9 bases, leaving 3 bases of the junction unmatched. In germline, CDR1 is KGHDR, CDR2 SFDVKD. Original data processing: Nucleated cell counts were estimated from reference gene primer amplification. TCRdb's copy holds only in-frame clones and misses some; the assay was immunoSEQ multiplex PCR. V and J calls and clone size are given by that table; D and trimming were obtained from the DNA. Of over 95,000 clones listed, approximately 84% are singletons. Sequenced: peripheral blood. The sequence was obtained from an older woman with acute or convalescent COVID-19. The rearrangement uses TRBV24-1 and TRBJ1-2, with 7 nucleotides matching TRBD1. CDR3 nucleotide sequence: TGTGCCACCGCAGGGGGAGACTATGGCTACACCTTC. Translating it yields CATAGGDYGYTF.